Shown below are 5 T cell receptor beta chains from a single sample sequenced in a study of T cell repertoires in cytomegalovirus infection. MiXCR was run by TCRdb on the reads, yielding one entry per CDR3 protein. The sample includes around 740,000 distinct CDR3 sequences, less than 40% seen only once; the top ten take more than 2.5%. Sequenced input: PBMCs. These TCRs come from a human donor in good health (CMV status not recorded). Some clones in this sample may be carry-over from other donors' samples.

The sample holds many counts of this clonotype. V and J are TRBV25-1 and TRBJ2-3; D is possibly TRBD1 (7 bases). Germline CDR1 is MGHDK and CDR2 is SYGVNS. This CDR3 is built from 15 residues. V was pared by 7 bases and J by 5 bases, with 19 bases between. Written as DNA, the CDR3 is TGTGCCAGCACACGTTCAGGGGGGTACCGAGATACGCAGTATTTT. As protein: CASTRSGGYRDTQYF.

There are many counts of this clonotype. J is TRBJ2-5 and V is TRBV6-6; 10 bases fit TRBD2. V trimming: 5 bases; J trimming: 5 bases; junction bases outside the gene matches: 5. The CDR3 runs 14 residues. Germline V gene sequence: CDR1 MNHNY, CDR2 SVGAGI (reference sequence). The DNA of the CDR3 is TGTGCCAGCAGTCTAGCGGGGGCACCGGAGACCCAGTACTTC. Translated: CASSLAGAPETQYF.

The rearrangement uses TRBV7-6 and TRBJ1-6; D call uncertain. Germline loops: CDR1 SGHVS, CDR2 FNYEAQ. V was cut by 0 bases and J by 10 bases, with 7 bases left in between. CDR3 length: 13 residues. DNA of the CDR3: TGTGCCAGCAGCTTAGCGGGCCCCTCACCCCTCCACTTT. It specifies CASSLAGPSPLHF.

The V and J genes are TRBV28 and TRBJ1-5, with 11 bases fitting TRBD1. The V and J ends lost 7 bases and 2 bases, in that order; junction bases with no gene match: 10. The length of the CDR3 is 17 residues. CDR1 and CDR2 (germline): MDHEN, SYDVKM. The CDR3 protein is CASKGGQGDMRNQPQHF. The DNA for the CDR3 is TGTGCCAGCAAGGGGGGACAGGGGGATATGCGCAATCAGCCCCAGCATTTT.

Concerning this clonotype: A read error may produce the germline difference seen at one junction end. This chain joins TRBV7-6 and TRBJ1-1; D is perhaps TRBD1 (5 bases). Looked up from germline, CDR1 is SGHVS and CDR2 is FNYEAQ. CDR3 length: 16 amino acids. The CDR3 sequence: CASSLDRGPANTEALF. For the CDR3, the DNA is TGTGCCAGCAGCCTCGACCGGGGACCGGCGAACACTGAAGCTTTATTT.